The subject of this entry is one TCR beta chain. The antigen is undetermined. At the DNA level, this CDR3 is encoded by other sequences in the same sample as well. Expressed TCRB transcripts were sequenced because the isolated RNA had all been reverse transcribed beforehand. Using immunoSEQ multiplex PCR, the repertoire was profiled, and TCRdb retains in-frame clones only, with some absent. The sample consists of around 250,000 clones, 14% of them appearing once. This entry comes from a study of beta chain features in type 1 diabetes. Study findings and constraints: Sequencing the cDNA could make cells with high TCR expression show up more than they should. Type 1 diabetes patients had moderately but significantly shorter TCRB CDR3s in all four CD4+ subsets.

Germline loops: CDR1 MNHEY, CDR2 SMNVEV (reference sequence). The CDR3 runs 13 residues. Trimming pared 3 bases from V and 6 bases from J, leaving 9 bases between. Sequencing was performed on naive CD4+ T cells from blood. This receptor was identified in a man younger than 45 with type 1 diabetes. The V gene is TRBV27, the J gene TRBJ1-5, with D tentatively TRBD1 (6 bases). The CDR3 bases are TGTGCCAGCAGTTTGAGGGGGAGTCAGCCCCAGCATTTT. Translating it yields CASSLRGSQPQHF.